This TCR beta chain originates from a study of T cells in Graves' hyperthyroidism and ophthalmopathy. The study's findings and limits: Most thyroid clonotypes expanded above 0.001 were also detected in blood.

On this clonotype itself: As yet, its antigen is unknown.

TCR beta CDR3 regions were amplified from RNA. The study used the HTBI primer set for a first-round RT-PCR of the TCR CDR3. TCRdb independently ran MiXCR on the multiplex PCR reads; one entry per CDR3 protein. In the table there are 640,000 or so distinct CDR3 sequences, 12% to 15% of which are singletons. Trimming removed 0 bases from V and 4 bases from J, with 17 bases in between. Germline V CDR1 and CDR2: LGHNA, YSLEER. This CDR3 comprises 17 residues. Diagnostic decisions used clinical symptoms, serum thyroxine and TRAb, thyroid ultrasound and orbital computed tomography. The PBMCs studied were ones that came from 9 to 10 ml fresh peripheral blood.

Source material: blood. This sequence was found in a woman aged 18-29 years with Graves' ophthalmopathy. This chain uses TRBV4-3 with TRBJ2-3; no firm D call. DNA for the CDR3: TGCGCCAGCAGCCAAGATAGCCCGAGATGGGCATCAGATACGCAGTATTTT. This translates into CASSQDSPRWASDTQYF.